What follows is one T cell receptor (beta chain) and its context. Its target is not known. Flow cytometry had shown expanded CD8+CD57+ cells in the patients chosen for sequencing. The cohort consisted entirely of patients having severe acquired aplastic anemia. This CDR3 comprises 11 residues. V lost 6 bases and J 2 bases, leaving 4 bases between the germline ends. Germline V gives CDR1 SGHTA, CDR2 FQGTGA. The record originates from a study of CD8+CD57+ T cells in acquired aplastic anemia. Across the study: Sorting CD4+ and CD8+ cells gave DNA averaging approximately 3 ug. Broader study findings: Significant differences in CD8+ Simpson's diversity were not observed between patients and controls. Patients and controls shared twenty-nine CD8+ CDR3 sequences.

The template for TCR beta VDJ and CDR3 sequence profiling was genomic DNA. One entry per CDR3 protein, called by TCRdb with MiXCR from the reads. Here the sample spans approximately 250,000 distinct CDR3 sequences, approximately 79% being singletons. V gene TRBV7-3 combines with J gene TRBJ1-1, with D unclear. This clonotype was sampled from a human donor with aplastic anemia. Sequenced input: sorted CD4+, CD8+, or CD8+CD57+ T cells (not recorded which) from PBMCs. The CDR3 coding sequence is TGTGCCAGCAGTTCTAACACTGAAGCTTTCTTT. This sequence encodes CASSSNTEAFF.